This T cell receptor (beta chain) was profiled in a study of T-cell memory formation after mild COVID-19. Regarding the study as a whole: Several responding clones turned up in pre-infection memory, indicating that cross-reactive memory may have taken part. The main location of contracting CD4+ clones was CM and EM, and that of contracting CD8+ clones was EMRA. In second-wave clones peaking day 37, SARS-CoV-2 specificity remained unconfirmed.

Sample barcodes and UMIs were carried by the TCR alpha and TCR beta cDNA libraries that 5'RACE generated with constant-segment primers. TCRdb called the 5' RACE reads again in MiXCR, with one record for every CDR3 protein. The data show more than 120,000 distinct CDR3 sequences, around 5.8% seen once. V lost 0 bases and J lost 8, with 11 bases in between. Germline-derived CDR1 and CDR2 are SGHVS and FQNEAQ. The CDR3 sequence is 14 residues long. With respect to this clonotype: What it binds is unknown.

This sequence was found in an adult woman who had mild COVID-19 (a few samples of this study predate the infection). Cell type and time point are not known. What was sequenced was PBMCs or a T cell subset sorted from them (not recorded which). This sequence joins TRBV7-8 and TRBJ2-1; D gene ambiguous. The CDR3 DNA sequence: TGTGCCAGCAGCTTAGCAGGATGGGTCTATGAGCAGTTCTTC. Its translation: CASSLAGWVYEQFF.